These 6 T cell receptor beta chains were sequenced from one sample in a study of T cell responses to AZD1222 COVID-19 vaccine. The repertoire was sequenced with immunoSEQ multiplex PCR; TCRdb's copy has only in-frame clones and lacks some. This table has approximately 110,000 clones, more than 70% appearing once. The sample was peripheral blood, taken 28 days after the second AZD1222 dose. These TCRs come from an adult who received the AZD1222 COVID-19 vaccine.

The chain recombines TRBV18 with TRBJ1-2, with D perhaps TRBD1 (5 bases). The length of the CDR3 is 18 residues. Germline CDR1 KGHSH, CDR2 LQKENI. The V and J ends lost 1 base and 4 bases respectively, with 22 bases between them. Here the CDR3 reads CASSPRGATAGLSYGYTF. CDR3 sequence (DNA): TGTGCCAGCTCACCACGAGGGGCCACCGCGGGTCTTTCCTATGGCTACACCTTC.

The chain employs TRBV28 and TRBJ1-6; no firm D call. Germline CDR1 MDHEN, CDR2 SYDVKM. This CDR3 spans 14 amino acids. V was cut by 5 bases and J by 6 bases, with 11 bases left in between. The CDR3 nucleotides are TGTGCCAGCAGTCCCACCTCCGGTAATTCACCCCTCCACTTT. Its translation is CASSPTSGNSPLHF.

The V call is TRBV4-1, the J call TRBJ2-3; TRBD2 matches at 11 bases. Germline trimming cut 0 bases from V and 5 bases from J; bases unmatched to any gene: 10. CDR1 and CDR2 from the germline V gene are MGHRA and YSYEKL. This CDR3 has 18 amino acids. This CDR3 reads CASSQERASGGRGDTQYF. The CDR3 DNA reads as TGCGCCAGCAGCCAAGAACGGGCTAGCGGGGGGCGGGGAGATACGCAGTATTTT.

The chain recombines TRBV11-2 with TRBJ1-2, with TRBD1 matching 10 bases. The ends lost 4 bases at V and 8 bases at J; junction bases unmatched: 13. CDR3 length: 16 amino acids. CDR1 and CDR2 (germline): SGHAT, FQNNGV. CDR3 residues: CASSSRQGALYVGYTF. The CDR3 DNA reads TGTGCCAGCAGCTCCCGACAGGGGGCATTGTATGTCGGCTACACCTTC. The variable domain in full, completed from reference TRBV11-2 and TRBJ1-2, reads EAGVAQSPRYKIIEKRQSVAFWCNPISGHATLYWYQQILGQGPKLLIQFQNNGVVDDSQLPKDRFSAERLKGVDSTLKIQPAKLEDSAVYLCASSSRQGALYVGYTFGSGTRLTVV.

The chain couples TRBV5-6 to TRBJ1-6; D uncertain. Germline loops: CDR1 SGHDT, CDR2 YYEEEE. Trimming left V 1 base short and J 6 bases short, with 5 bases between. The length of the CDR3 is 13 residues. The CDR3 DNA follows: TGTGCCAGCAGCTTGTTAGGTAATTCACCCCTCCACTTT. This translates into CASSLLGNSPLHF.

The chain's CDR3 is CASSYFLGDSNQPQHF. The CDR3 bases are TGTGCCAGCAGCTATTTTTTAGGGGATAGCAATCAGCCCCAGCATTTT. This chain uses TRBV7-2 with TRBJ1-5; D is perhaps TRBD1 (5 bases). CDR1 SGHTA and CDR2 FQGNSA come from the germline V gene. Trimming removed 4 bases from V and 0 bases from J, with 13 bases in between. The CDR3 length is 16 residues.